This entry features one T cell receptor beta chain sequence. The entry originates in a study of control samples from healthy donors and cancer patients. Only in-frame clones appear in the TCRdb table, and some are missing; sequencing was by immunoSEQ multiplex PCR. The table lists some 140,000 clones, 80% to 90% of them singletons. The material sequenced was blood. This clonotype originated in a woman in her twenties or thirties in good health.

CDR3 sequence (DNA): TGTGCCTCCCAAACCACAGGGAATGTGGCTGAAGCTTTCTTT. It specifies CASQTTGNVAEAFF. This chain joins TRBV6-5 and TRBJ1-1, with D perhaps matching TRBD1 (6 bases). Germline loops: CDR1 MNHEY, CDR2 SVGAGI. V lost 11 bases and J 6 bases, leaving 22 bases between the germline ends. There are 14 residues in the CDR3.